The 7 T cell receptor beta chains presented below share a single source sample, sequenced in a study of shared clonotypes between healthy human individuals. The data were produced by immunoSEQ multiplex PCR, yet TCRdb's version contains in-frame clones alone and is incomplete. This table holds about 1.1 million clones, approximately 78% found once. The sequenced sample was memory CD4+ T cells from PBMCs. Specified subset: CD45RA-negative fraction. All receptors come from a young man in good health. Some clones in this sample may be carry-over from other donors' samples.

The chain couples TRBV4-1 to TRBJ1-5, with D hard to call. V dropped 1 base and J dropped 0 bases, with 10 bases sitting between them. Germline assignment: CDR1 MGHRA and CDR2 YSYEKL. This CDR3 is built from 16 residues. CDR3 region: CASSQGSIYSNQPQHF. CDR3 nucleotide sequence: TGCGCCAGCAGCCAAGGCTCGATTTATAGCAATCAGCCCCAGCATTTT.

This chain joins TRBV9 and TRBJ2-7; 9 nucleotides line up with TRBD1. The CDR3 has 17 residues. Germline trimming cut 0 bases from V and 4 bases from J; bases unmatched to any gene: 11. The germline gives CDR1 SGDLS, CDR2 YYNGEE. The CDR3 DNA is TGTGCCAGCAGCGTAGCTGGGGAAGGGACAGGGAGTTACGAGCAGTACTTC. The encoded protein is CASSVAGEGTGSYEQYF.

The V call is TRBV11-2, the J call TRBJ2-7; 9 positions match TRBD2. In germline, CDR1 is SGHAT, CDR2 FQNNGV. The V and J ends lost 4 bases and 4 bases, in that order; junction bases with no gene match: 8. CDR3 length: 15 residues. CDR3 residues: CASSSIAGVDYEQYF. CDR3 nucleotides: TGTGCCAGCAGCTCAATAGCGGGAGTTGATTACGAGCAGTACTTC.

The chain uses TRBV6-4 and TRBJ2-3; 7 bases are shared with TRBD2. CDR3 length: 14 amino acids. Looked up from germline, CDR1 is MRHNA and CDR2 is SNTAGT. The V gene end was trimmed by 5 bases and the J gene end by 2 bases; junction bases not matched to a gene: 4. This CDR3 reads CASSSTSNTDTQYF. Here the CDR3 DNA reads TGTGCCAGCAGTTCGACTAGCAACACAGATACGCAGTATTTT.

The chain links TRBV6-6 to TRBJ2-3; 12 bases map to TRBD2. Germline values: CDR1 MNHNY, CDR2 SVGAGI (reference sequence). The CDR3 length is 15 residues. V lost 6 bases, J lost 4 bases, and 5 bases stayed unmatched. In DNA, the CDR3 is TGTGCCAGCAGAGGAACTAGCGGGAGGTCAGATACGCAGTATTTT. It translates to CASRGTSGRSDTQYF.

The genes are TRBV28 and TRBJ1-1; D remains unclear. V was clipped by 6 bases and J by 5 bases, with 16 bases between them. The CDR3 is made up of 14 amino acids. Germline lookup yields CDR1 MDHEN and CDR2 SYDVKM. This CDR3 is CASRLDSRVTEAFF. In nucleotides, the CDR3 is TGTGCCAGCAGATTGGATTCGCGGGTGACTGAAGCTTTCTTT.

The CDR3 bases are TGTGCCAGCAGCTTAAACAGGGACCATTCCTACGAGCAGTACTTC. Its protein product is CASSLNRDHSYEQYF. This chain uses TRBV11-2 with TRBJ2-7; D is possibly TRBD1 (6 bases). Looked up from germline, CDR1 is SGHAT and CDR2 is FQNNGV. The V end lost 2 bases, the J end lost 1 base, and 12 bases lay between the germline ends. This CDR3 has 15 amino acids.